This TCR delta chain was profiled in a study of gamma delta lymphoproliferative disorders and STAT genes. Study details: For the delta chain, EuroClonality-NGS standard procedure was applied. Study findings and constraints: Nearly all major patient gamma and delta clonotypes were public. Delta repertoires did not separate groups, but patient gamma repertoires clustered apart.

Germline lookup yields CDR1 GEAIGNYY and CDR2 EKD. V lost 6 bases and J lost 0, with 22 bases in between. The CDR3 runs to 17 residues. Sequencing used genomic DNA taken from PBMCs of patients and controls. TCRdb re-called clones from the multiplex PCR reads via CATT. The sample carries about 1,600 delta-chain clones, around 1.2% recorded once. Worth noting for this clone: As yet, its antigen is unknown. The protein recorded in TCRdb matches a much larger clone and deviates from this DNA's translation at residue 4, suggesting a read error; the protein here is obtained by translating the DNA.

The chain recombines TRDV2 with TRDJ1; maybe TRDD1 (5 bases). Material for sequencing was blood. This sequence originates from a human donor in good health. CDR3 sequence reads: CACKHVRNFWYTDKLIF. The CDR3 coding sequence is TGTGCCTGTAAACACGTCCGAAATTTCTGGTACACCGATAAACTCATCTTT.